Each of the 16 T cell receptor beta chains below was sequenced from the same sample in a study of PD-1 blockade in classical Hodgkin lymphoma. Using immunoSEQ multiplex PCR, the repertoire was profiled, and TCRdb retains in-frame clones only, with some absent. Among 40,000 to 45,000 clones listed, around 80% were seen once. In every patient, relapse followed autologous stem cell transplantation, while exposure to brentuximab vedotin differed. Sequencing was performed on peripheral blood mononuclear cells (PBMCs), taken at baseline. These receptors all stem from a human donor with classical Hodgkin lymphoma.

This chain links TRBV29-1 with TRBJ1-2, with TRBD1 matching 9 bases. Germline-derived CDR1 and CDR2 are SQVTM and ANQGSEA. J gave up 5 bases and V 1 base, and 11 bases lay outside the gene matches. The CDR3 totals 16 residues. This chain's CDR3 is CSVEALGQGETYGYTF. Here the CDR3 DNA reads TGCAGCGTTGAAGCCTTGGGACAGGGAGAGACTTATGGCTACACCTTC. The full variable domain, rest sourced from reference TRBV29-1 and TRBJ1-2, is SAVISQKPSRDICQRGTSLTIQCQVDSQVTMMFWYRQQPGQSLTLIATANQGSEATYESGFVIDKFPISRPNLTFSTLTVSNMSPEDSSIYLCSVEALGQGETYGYTFGSGTRLTVV.

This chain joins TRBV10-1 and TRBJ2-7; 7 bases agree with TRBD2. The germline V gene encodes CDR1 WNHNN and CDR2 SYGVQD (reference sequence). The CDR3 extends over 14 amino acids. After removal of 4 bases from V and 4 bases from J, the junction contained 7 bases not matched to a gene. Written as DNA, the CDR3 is TGCGCCAGCAGTGGGGGGGGGTACGGGTACGAGCAGTACTTC. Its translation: CASSGGGYGYEQYF.

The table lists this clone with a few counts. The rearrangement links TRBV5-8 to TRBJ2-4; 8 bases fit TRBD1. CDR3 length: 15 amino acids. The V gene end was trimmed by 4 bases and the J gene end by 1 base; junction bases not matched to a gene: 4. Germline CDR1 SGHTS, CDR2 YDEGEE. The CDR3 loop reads CASSLDRAAKNIQYF. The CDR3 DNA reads TGTGCCAGCAGCCTGGACAGGGCGGCCAAAAACATTCAGTACTTC.

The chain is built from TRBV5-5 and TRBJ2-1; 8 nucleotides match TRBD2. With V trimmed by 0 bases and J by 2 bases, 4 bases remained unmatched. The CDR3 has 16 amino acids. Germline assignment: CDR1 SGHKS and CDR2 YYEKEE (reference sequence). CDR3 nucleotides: TGTGCCAGCAGCTTGGCGACTAGCGTGGCCTACAATGAGCAGTTCTTC. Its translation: CASSLATSVAYNEQFF.

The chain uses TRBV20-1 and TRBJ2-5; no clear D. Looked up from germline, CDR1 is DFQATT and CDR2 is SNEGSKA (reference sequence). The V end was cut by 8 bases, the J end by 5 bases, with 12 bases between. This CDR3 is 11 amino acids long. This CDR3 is CSPVAWETQYF. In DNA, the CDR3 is TGCAGTCCAGTAGCCTGGGAGACCCAGTACTTC.

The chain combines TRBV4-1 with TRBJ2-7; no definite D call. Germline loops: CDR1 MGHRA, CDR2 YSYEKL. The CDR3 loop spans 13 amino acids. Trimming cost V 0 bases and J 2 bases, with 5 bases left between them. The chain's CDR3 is CASSQDPPYEQYF. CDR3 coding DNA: TGCGCCAGCAGCCAAGATCCCCCCTACGAGCAGTACTTC.

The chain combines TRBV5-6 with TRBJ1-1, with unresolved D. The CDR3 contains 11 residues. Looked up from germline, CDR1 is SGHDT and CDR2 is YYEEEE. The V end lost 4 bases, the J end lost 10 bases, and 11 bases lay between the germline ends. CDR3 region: CASSLNQLAFF. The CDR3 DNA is TGTGCCAGCAGCCTCAATCAGCTAGCTTTCTTT.

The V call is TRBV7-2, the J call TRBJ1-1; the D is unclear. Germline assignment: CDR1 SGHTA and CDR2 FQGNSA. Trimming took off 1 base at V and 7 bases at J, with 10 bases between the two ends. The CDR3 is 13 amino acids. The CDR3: CASSLDLQLEAFF. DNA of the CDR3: TGTGCCAGCAGCTTAGATCTGCAGCTTGAAGCTTTCTTT.

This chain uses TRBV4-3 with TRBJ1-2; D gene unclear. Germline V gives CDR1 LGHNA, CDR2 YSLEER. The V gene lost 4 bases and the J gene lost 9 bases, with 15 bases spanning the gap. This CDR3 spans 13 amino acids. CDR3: CASSRRGANRYTF. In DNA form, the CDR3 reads TGCGCCAGCAGCCGTCGTGGTGCTAATCGCTACACCTTC.

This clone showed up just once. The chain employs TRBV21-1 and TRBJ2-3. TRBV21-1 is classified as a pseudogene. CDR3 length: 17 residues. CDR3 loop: CDKGNSYLFPTTDTQYF. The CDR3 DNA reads TGTGACAAGGGAAATAGCTACCTCTTCCCGACCACAGATACGCAGTATTTT.

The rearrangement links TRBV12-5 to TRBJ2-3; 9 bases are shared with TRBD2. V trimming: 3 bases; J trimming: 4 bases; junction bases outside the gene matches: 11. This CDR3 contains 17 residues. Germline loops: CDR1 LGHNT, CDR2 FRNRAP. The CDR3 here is CASGFPTSGGLADTQYF. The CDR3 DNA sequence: TGTGCTAGTGGTTTCCCAACAAGCGGGGGGCTCGCAGATACGCAGTATTTT.

For the CDR3, the DNA is TGCGCCAGCAGCTTGGAGGGCAGCCGGACTGAAGCTTTCTTT. This codes for CASSLEGSRTEAFF. The V gene is TRBV5-1, the J gene TRBJ1-1, with no clear D. CDR1 is SGHRS and CDR2 is YFSETQ in the germline V gene. V was shortened by 0 bases and J by 5 bases, with 11 bases between the two germline ends. This CDR3 region has 14 residues.

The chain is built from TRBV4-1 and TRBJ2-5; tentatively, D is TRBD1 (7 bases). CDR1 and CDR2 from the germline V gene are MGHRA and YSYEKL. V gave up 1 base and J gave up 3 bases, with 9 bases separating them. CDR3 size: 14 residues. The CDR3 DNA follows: TGCGCCAGCAGCCAAGTCAGGGGGGAAGAGACCCAGTACTTC. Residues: CASSQVRGEETQYF.

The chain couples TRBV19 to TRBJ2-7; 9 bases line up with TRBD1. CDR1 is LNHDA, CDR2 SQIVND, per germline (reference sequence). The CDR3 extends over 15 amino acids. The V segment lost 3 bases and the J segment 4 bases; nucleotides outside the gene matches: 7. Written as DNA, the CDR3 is TGTGCCAGTAGTATCGCCGGGACAGGGAATTACGAGCAGTACTTC. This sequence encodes CASSIAGTGNYEQYF.

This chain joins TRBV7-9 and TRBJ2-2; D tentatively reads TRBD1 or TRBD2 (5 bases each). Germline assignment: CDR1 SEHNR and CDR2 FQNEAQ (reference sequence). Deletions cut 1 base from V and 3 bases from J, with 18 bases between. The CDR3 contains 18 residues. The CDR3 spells CASSLGLGWGTDTGELFF. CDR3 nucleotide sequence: TGTGCCAGCAGCTTAGGCCTGGGATGGGGGACGGACACCGGGGAGCTGTTTTTT. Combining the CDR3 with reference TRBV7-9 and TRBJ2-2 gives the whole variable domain DTGVSQNPRHKITKRGQNVTFRCDPISEHNRLYWYRQTLGQGPEFLTYFQNEAQLEKSRLLSDRFSAERPKGSFSTLEIQRTEQGDSAMYLCASSLGLGWGTDTGELFFGEGSRLTVL.

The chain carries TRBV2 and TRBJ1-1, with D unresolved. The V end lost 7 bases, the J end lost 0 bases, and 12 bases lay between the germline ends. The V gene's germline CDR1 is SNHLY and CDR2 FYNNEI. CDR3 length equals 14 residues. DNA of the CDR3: TGTGCCAGCACCCCGGGGAGGATGAACACTGAAGCTTTCTTT. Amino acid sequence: CASTPGRMNTEAFF.